This TCR beta chain originates from a study of control samples from healthy donors and cancer patients. The data were produced by immunoSEQ multiplex PCR, yet TCRdb's version contains in-frame clones alone and is incomplete. The sample includes about 110,000 clones, approximately 84% seen only once; the top ten take around 6.6%. The CDR3 runs 16 residues. Germline V gives CDR1 SGDLS, CDR2 YYNGEE. V was pared by 4 bases and J by 0 bases, with 16 bases between. Sequencing was performed on blood. V gene TRBV9 combines with J gene TRBJ1-1; D gene unclear. This clonotype was sampled from a man aged 18 to 35 in good health. CDR3 DNA sequence: TGTGCCAGCAGCCCCCGACTGAATTCCATGAACACTGAAGCTTTCTTT. Its protein is CASSPRLNSMNTEAFF.